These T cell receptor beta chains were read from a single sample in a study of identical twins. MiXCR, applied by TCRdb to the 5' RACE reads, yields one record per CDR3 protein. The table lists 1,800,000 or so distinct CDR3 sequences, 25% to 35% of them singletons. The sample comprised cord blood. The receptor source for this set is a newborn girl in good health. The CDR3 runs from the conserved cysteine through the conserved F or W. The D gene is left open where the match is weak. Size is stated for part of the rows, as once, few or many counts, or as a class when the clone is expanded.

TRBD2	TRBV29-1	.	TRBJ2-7	TGCAGCGCTGTTAGCGGGGGGCCCTACAATGAGCAGTACTTC	CSAVSGGPYNEQYF
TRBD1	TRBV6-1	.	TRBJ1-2	TGTGCCGGACAAGACAGGGCCGTGGGAGGCTACACCTTC	CAGQDRAVGGYTF
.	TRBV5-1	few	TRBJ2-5	TGCGCCAGCAGCGCGGACAGCGCCCGGGAAGAGACCCAGTACTTC	CASSADSAREETQYF
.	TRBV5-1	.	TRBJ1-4	TGCGCCAGCAGCGGGGGACATCGAAATGAAAAACTGTTTTTT	CASSGGHRNEKLFF
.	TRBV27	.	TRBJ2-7	TGTGCCAGCAGTCCCGGGACCTACGGGCAGTACTTC	CASSPGTYGQYF
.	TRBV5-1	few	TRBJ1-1	TGCGCCAGCAGCGGACTCAGGGAAGCTGAAGCTTTCTTT	CASSGLREAEAFF
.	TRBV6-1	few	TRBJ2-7	TGTGCCAGCGAGGGTCAAGGGACACTTTCCACCTACGAGCAGTACTTC	CASEGQGTLSTYEQYF
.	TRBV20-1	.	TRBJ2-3	TGCAGTGCTAGAGATCTACTAGCCGGAGATACGCAGTATTTT	CSARDLLAGDTQYF
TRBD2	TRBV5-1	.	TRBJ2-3	TGCGCCAGCAGCTTTCCAGGGACTAGCGGGAGTTTTGATACGCAGTATTTT	CASSFPGTSGSFDTQYF
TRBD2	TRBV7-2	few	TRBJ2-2	TGTGCCAGTCGCCTAGCGGGAGTCACCGGGGAGCTGTTTTTT	CASRLAGVTGELFF
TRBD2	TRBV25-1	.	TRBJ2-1	TGTGCCAGCAGTGGGGCTAGCGGGCACAATGAGCAGTTCTTC	CASSGASGHNEQFF
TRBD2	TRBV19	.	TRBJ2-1	TGTGCCAGTAGAACTAGCGGGGGGGACTACAATGAGCAGTTCTTC	CASRTSGGDYNEQFF
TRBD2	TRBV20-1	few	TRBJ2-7	TGCAGTGCTATAGGGCTAGCGGGAACCTCCTACGAGCAGTACTTC	CSAIGLAGTSYEQYF
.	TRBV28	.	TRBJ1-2	TGTGCCAGCAGCCCCTTGGAGGGTACTAACTATGGCTACACCTTC	CASSPLEGTNYGYTF
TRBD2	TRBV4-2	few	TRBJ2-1	TGTGCCAGCAGCCAAGGCTGGAGGACTAGCGGCAATGAGCAGTTCTTC	CASSQGWRTSGNEQFF
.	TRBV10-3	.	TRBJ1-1	TGTGCCATCGCCCAAGGGGGTGGTACTGAAGCTTTCTTT	CAIAQGGGTEAFF
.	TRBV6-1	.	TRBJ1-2	TGTGCCAGCACCACAATGAAGACAGTCCCCTATGGCTACACCTTC	CASTTMKTVPYGYTF
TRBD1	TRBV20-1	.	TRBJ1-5	TGCAGTGCTAGGACAGGGCATGCACAGCCCCAGCATTTT	CSARTGHAQPQHF
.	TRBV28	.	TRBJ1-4	TGTGCCAGCAGTTTTCCCGGGGCAACTAATGAAAAACTGTTTTTT	CASSFPGATNEKLFF
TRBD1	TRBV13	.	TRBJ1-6	TGTGCCAGCAGCTCGACAGGGTTAGCCCTCCACTTT	CASSSTGLALHF
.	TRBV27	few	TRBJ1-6	TGTGCCAGCACCGACCTCGGACAGTTCTACGCTAATTCACCCCTCCACTTT	CASTDLGQFYANSPLHF
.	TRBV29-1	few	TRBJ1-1	TGCAGCGTTGTTGTCGGGGGGAAGGCTGAAGCTTTCTTT	CSVVVGGKAEAFF
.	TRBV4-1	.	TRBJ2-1	TGCGCCAGCAGCCAAAGGGGTCTTCAAGGTCCACCTCGGGCAAGCTCCTACAATGGGCAGTTCTTC	CASSQRGLQGPPRASSYNGQFF
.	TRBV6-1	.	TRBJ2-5	TGTGCCGGACGGACTGACTACAATGAGCAGTACTTC	CAGRTDYNEQYF
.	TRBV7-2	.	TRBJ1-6	TGTGCCAGCAGCTTAGGGACTCTGAGTTCACCCCCCCACTTT	CASSLGTLSSPPHF
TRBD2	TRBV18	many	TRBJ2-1	TGTGCCAGCTCACCACTCGGACTAGCGGGAAGTTCCTACAATGAGCAGTTCTTC	CASSPLGLAGSSYNEQFF
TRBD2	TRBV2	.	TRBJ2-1	TGTGCCAGCAGAGGGACATCGCTAGCGGGAGGGTGGAATGAGCGGTTCTTC	CASRGTSLAGGWNERFF
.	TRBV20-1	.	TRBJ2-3	TGCAGTGCTCCCCGATGGGCGGGACCCCCAGATACGCAGTATTTT	CSAPRWAGPPDTQYF
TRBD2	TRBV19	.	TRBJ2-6	TGTGCCAGTAGTATAAGCTGGACTAGCGGGAACTGGCCTGGGGCCAACGTCCTGACTTTC	CASSISWTSGNWPGANVLTF
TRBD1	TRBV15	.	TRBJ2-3	TGTGCCACCAGCAGAGGCCCGCAGTTCAGGACAGGAGATACGCAGTATTTT	CATSRGPQFRTGDTQYF
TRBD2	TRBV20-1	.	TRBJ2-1	TGCAGTGCTAGGCCCCTAGCGGGGGGGACGAGCTCCTACAATGAGCAGTTCTTC	CSARPLAGGTSSYNEQFF
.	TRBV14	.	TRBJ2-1	TGTGCCAGCAGCCAAGCGACAGCTTACAATGAGCGGTTCTTC	CASSQATAYNERFF
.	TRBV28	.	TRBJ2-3	TGTGCCAGCAGTTTAGCCCAGACAGATACGCAGTATTTT	CASSLAQTDTQYF
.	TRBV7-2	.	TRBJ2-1	TGTGCCAGCAGCTTATGGGGCGGGAACTCCTACAATGAGCAGTTCTTC	CASSLWGGNSYNEQFF
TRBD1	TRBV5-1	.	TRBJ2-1	TGCGCCAGCAGCTCGAAGGGACAGGGGATTACCTATGAGCAGTTCTTC	CASSSKGQGITYEQFF
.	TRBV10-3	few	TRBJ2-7	TGTGCCATCAGCGAGGGATCCAGGGGTCCCTACGAGCAGTACTTC	CAISEGSRGPYEQYF
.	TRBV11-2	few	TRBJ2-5	TGTGCCAGCAGCGTATTCACAGGAGAAGAGACCCAGTACTTC	CASSVFTGEETQYF
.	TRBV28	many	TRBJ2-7	TGTGCCAGCAGCAGCGGACCAATAGGCGAGCAGTACTTC	CASSSGPIGEQYF
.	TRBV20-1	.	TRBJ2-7	TGCAGTGCTAAAAACACGGGCGGCAATGAGCAGTACTTC	CSAKNTGGNEQYF
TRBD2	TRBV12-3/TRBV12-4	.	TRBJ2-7	TGTGCCAGCAGTTTAAGGGCTAGCGGGGGGCTCTACAATGAGCAGTACTTC	CASSLRASGGLYNEQYF
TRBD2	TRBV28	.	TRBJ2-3	TGTGCCAGCAGAGGTAAACTAGCGCGAGTACCCCGCACAGATACGCAGTATTTT	CASRGKLARVPRTDTQYF
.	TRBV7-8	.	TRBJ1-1	TGTGCCAGCAGCATACAGGGTTCCTTGAACACTAAAGCTTTCTTT	CASSIQGSLNTKAFF
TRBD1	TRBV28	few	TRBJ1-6	TGTGCCAGCAGCCCAACCGGGACAGTCTATAATTCACCCCTCCACTTT	CASSPTGTVYNSPLHF
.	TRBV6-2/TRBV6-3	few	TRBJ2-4	TGTGCCAGCAGTTACCCGAGGGGGGCCTTGGCCAAAAACATTCAGTACTTC	CASSYPRGALAKNIQYF
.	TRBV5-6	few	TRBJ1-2	TGTGCCAGCAGCTTCCTGGACAGATCTAACTATGGCTACACCTTC	CASSFLDRSNYGYTF
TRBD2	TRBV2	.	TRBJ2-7	TGTGCCAGCAGCCCTTCCCTCTGGACTAGCGGGGACGAATACGAGCAGTACTTC	CASSPSLWTSGDEYEQYF
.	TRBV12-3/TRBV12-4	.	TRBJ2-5	TGTGCCAGCAGTTTACTAGGAGGAACGGGCAATGAGCAGTACTTC	CASSLLGGTGNEQYF
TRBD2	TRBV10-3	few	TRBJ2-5	TGTGCCATCTCTTCCGGACTAGCGGGGGGTTCAGAGACCCAGTACTTC	CAISSGLAGGSETQYF
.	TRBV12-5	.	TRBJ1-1	TGTGCTAGTGGTTTGGTCGTCGACAAGGGGGGGACTGAAGCTTTCTTT	CASGLVVDKGGTEAFF
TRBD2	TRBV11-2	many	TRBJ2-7	TGTGCCAGCAGGGGACTAGCGGGGACCTACGAGCAGTACTTC	CASRGLAGTYEQYF
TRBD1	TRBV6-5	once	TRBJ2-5	TGTGCCAGCCCTCTCCTGACAGGGGAAGAGACCCAGTACTTC	CASPLLTGEETQYF
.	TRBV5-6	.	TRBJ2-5	TGTGCCAGCAGCTTGTTGCTTAGCCAAGAGACCCAGTACTTC	CASSLLLSQETQYF
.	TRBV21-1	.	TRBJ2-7	TGTGCCAGCAGCACCATTTCGGGGAGCGAGCAGTACTTC	CASSTISGSEQYF
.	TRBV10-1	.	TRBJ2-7	TGCGCCAGCAGTGAGGGGGGCAGGGATGAGTCCTACGAGCAGTACTTC	CASSEGGRDESYEQYF
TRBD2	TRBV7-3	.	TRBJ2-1	TGTGCCAGCAGCTTGGTGGTAGCGGGGGGGCCAAATGAGCAGTTCTTC	CASSLVVAGGPNEQFF
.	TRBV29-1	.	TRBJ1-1	TGCAGCGTTCACCCCTTCCGGGCCGGGAACACTGAAGCTTTCTTT	CSVHPFRAGNTEAFF
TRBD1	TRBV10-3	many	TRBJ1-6	TGTGCCGCGAACCGGGACAGCCTCTATAATTCACCCCTCCACTTT	CAANRDSLYNSPLHF
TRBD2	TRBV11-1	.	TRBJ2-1	TGTGCCAGCGACTCGGCCCTAGCGGGGTACAGTGAGCAGTTCTTC	CASDSALAGYSEQFF
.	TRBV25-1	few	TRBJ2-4	TGTGCCAGGACGGATGCGACCCGGGGACCCTTAGCCAAAAACATTCAGTACTTC	CARTDATRGPLAKNIQYF
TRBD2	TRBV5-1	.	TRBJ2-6	TGCGCCAGCAGCTCTAGCGGCTCTGGGGCCAACGTCCTGACTTTC	CASSSSGSGANVLTF